The present T cell receptor (beta chain) was sequenced within a study of shared clonotypes between healthy human individuals (dated by TCRdb to between 2020 and 2021). General notes on the study: The cohort included a few men and two women between 18 and 49 years of age. Libraries were prepared and TCR repertoires were sequenced by different laboratories using diverse techniques, in order to increase sequencing depth and limit assay-specific biases. Between about 0.94 and 8.9 billion PBMCs per donor were obtained by leukapheresis. For each donor, three plates each were used for CD4 naive and CD4 memory, two plates were used for CD8 naive, and one plate was used for CD8 memory. Blood TCR repertoires of roughly five healthy adults were deeply sequenced to estimate repertoire size and the extent of clonotype sharing between individuals.

TCR CDR3 regions were amplified from genomic DNA by multiplex PCR using the deep immunoSEQ assay. For each cell subset, the extracted genomic DNA was distributed evenly across all wells of several immunoSEQ 96-well plates, and each plate served as one replicate. Each replicate PCR for sorted subsets received roughly 200 ng genomic DNA, equal to about 30,000 T cell genomes. Purified libraries were measured with a Qubit 3.0 fluorometer, size-checked on a Bioanalyzer 2100, and measured again with the KAPA Library Quantification kit. Every immunoSEQ 96-well plate was sequenced on a dedicated single-read 150-cycle Illumina NextSeq 550 flow cell. The paper's processing steps were these. Because only junctional sequences without quality scores were contained in the immunoSEQ output, filtering matching that applied to full-length reads could not be performed. Sequences were annotated with PyIR, a Python wrapper for IgBLAST v1.9, using IMGT germline references to assign V/J genes and CDR3. Any read was removed if the V/J assignment was weak (E-value above 1e-6), the CDR3 was missing, or the read contained stop codons, out-of-frame junctions, or ambiguous translated residues. A V3J clonotype was defined by an identical inferred V gene, J gene, and CDR3 amino acid sequence. The percentage overlap between two repertoires was calculated by dividing the number of shared unique clonotypes by the size of the smaller repertoire. Three approaches were used to assess repertoire richness: RTK rarefaction, the Chao1 estimator, and Recon v2.1 estimates of unobserved clonotypes. Generation probabilities for all TCRbeta clonotypes obtained by the gDNA method from a few donors were computed using OLGA. This immuneACCESS table, as held by TCRdb, lists in-frame sequences with V and J called but not all clones. Of the missing ones, under half trace to an unresolved V gene in checked studies; the others have no known cause. The D gene and trimming were derived from the DNA, and the V and J assignments and clone size from that table. The sample yields 2 million to 2.5 million clones; roughly 93% were counted once. Together, the top ten hold under 0.45% of the sample.

Results the study describes overall, beyond this receptor: Compared with non-shared clonotypes, the clonotypes found in all four sorted-subset donors had higher generation probabilities. Sharing across a few donors was observed for around 5% of naive CD4, 3% to 3.5% of naive CD8, roughly 2.4% of memory CD4, and around 0.4% of memory CD8 clonotypes. Sampling was limited to blood, and TCR repertoires in tissue likely differ from TCR repertoires in blood. Naive subsets generally had larger estimated clonotype richness than memory subsets did. Because the study included a small number of donors, the genetic and exposure-history diversity represented was limited. Rarefaction of sorted-subset datasets indicated incomplete sequencing despite the large sequencing depth. Pairwise subsampling led to the expectation that sequencing depth would affect the degree of clonotype sharing among donors.

Regarding this clone: Which antigen it targets is not known. Base qualities are missing; no much larger clone stands one base away.

From cysteine to phenylalanine, the CDR3 is 18 amino acids long. The kept DNA is CDR3 alone, 54 bases in frame from the first base. The germline V gene (reference sequence) specifies MNHEY as CDR1 and SMNVEV as CDR2. V is pruned by 5 bases and J by 1 base, leaving 11 bases of the junction without a gene match. The donors were healthy, HIV-negative adults who had no recently reported acute infections or vaccinations. Every donor was a Caucasian adult residing in Nashville, Tennessee, USA. Magnetic negative selection was used to enrich CD4+ T cells, after which naive cells were positively selected on CD45RA and the negative fraction became the memory subset. After blood collection by leukapheresis, PBMCs were isolated using Ficoll-Histopaque density gradient centrifugation and then cryopreserved in the vapor phase of liquid nitrogen. Purity and quantity of every magnetically sorted T cell population were checked by analytical flow cytometry. Each sorted fraction had its genomic DNA isolated and then quantified by UV absorbance on a Nanodrop 2000c.

The specimen was naive CD4+ T cells from PBMCs. The sample's cell subset or site, from its label and the paper: CD45RA+ positively selected. The clonotype comes from a man aged 18 to 29 in good health. Some clones in this sample may be carry-over from other donors' samples. The rearranged segments are TRBV27 and TRBJ2-6, with 7 junctional bases fitting TRBD2. The sequence in DNA is TGTGCCAGCAGTAGTGGGGGAGGGCGGGGTTCTGGGGCCAACGTCCTGACTTTC. Its translation reads: CASSSGGGRGSGANVLTF.